Below are 20 T cell receptor beta chains sequenced from a single sample in a study of blood T cell repertoires in COVID-19. Libraries were prepared by immunoSEQ multiplex PCR; TCRdb keeps only in-frame clonotypes and omits some of them. The sample holds around 270,000 clones, roughly 80% seen once. The sample taken for sequencing was peripheral blood. Source of these receptors: a person aged 70 to 80 with COVID-19, enrolled during active disease.

The rearrangement uses TRBV28 and TRBJ2-7; D uncertain. This CDR3 has 13 amino acids. V gave up 2 bases and J gave up 5 bases, with 10 bases separating them. Germline V gene data show CDR1 as MDHEN and CDR2 as SYDVKM. The CDR3 sequence: CASSLRGVHEQYF. The DNA of the CDR3 is TGTGCCAGCAGTTTAAGAGGTGTCCACGAGCAGTACTTC.

The V gene is TRBV5-1, the J gene TRBJ2-3; D ambiguous. The germline V and J ends were trimmed by 1 base and 2 bases, with 14 bases remaining between them. The CDR3 runs 16 residues. Germline lookup yields CDR1 SGHRS and CDR2 YFSETQ. The CDR3 is CASSLKATPDTDTQYF. CDR3 DNA: TGCGCCAGCAGCTTGAAAGCGACGCCCGACACAGATACGCAGTATTTT.

This clone was seen many times. The chain uses TRBV24-1 and TRBJ1-6, with 7 bases that match TRBD1. Germline V CDR1 and CDR2: KGHDR, SFDVKD. The CDR3 has 13 amino acids. V gave up 9 bases and J gave up 7 bases; unmatched junction bases: 5. The CDR3 loop reads CATGRDRNSPLHF. CDR3 coding DNA: TGTGCCACCGGCAGGGACAGAAATTCACCCCTCCACTTT.

The chain couples TRBV7-3 to TRBJ1-6; the D gene is possibly TRBD1 (5 bases). Germline V gives CDR1 SGHTA, CDR2 FQGTGA. CDR3 length: 15 residues. Trimming pared 5 bases from V and 5 bases from J, leaving 13 bases between. CDR3 DNA: TGTGCCAGCAGCCAGTCGACAGCAGATAATTCACCCCTCCACTTT. Its protein is CASSQSTADNSPLHF.

This clone occurred once. The chain links TRBV9 to TRBJ2-5; TRBD2 matches 7 bases. CDR3 length: 14 amino acids. V gave up 0 bases and J gave up 5 bases; unmatched junction bases: 4. CDR1 is SGDLS and CDR2 is YYNGEE in the germline V gene. CDR3 residues: CASSVGGGGETQYF. The CDR3, as DNA: TGTGCCAGCAGCGTAGGTGGCGGGGGTGAGACCCAGTACTTC.

This chain links TRBV7-6 with TRBJ2-1; a possible D gene is TRBD2 (6 bases). The CDR3 is 16 residues long. Per the germline V gene, CDR1 is SGHVS and CDR2 is FNYEAQ. V lost 4 bases and J 2 bases, leaving 15 bases between the germline ends. The CDR3 loop is CASSSLPSVAYNEQFF. CDR3 DNA sequence: TGTGCCAGCAGCTCACTGCCTAGCGTTGCCTACAATGAGCAGTTCTTC.

The chain recombines TRBV28 with TRBJ1-5; TRBD1 aligns across 7 bases. The germline gives CDR1 MDHEN, CDR2 SYDVKM. CDR3 size: 17 residues. Trimming cost V 4 bases and J 3 bases; bases outside gene matches: 12. CDR3: CASSSHPRTGLNQPQHF. The CDR3, as DNA: TGTGCCAGCAGTTCCCACCCGCGGACAGGACTCAATCAGCCCCAGCATTTT.

The sample holds one count of this clone. The chain joins TRBV19 to TRBJ2-7; TRBD1 aligns across 8 bases. The germline V gene encodes CDR1 LNHDA and CDR2 SQIVND (reference sequence). The CDR3 length is 13 residues. J was trimmed by 2 bases and V by 6 bases; bases with no gene match: 3. CDR3: CASRRQGTYEQYF. The DNA for the CDR3 is TGTGCCAGTAGGCGACAGGGGACCTACGAGCAGTACTTC.

The V gene is TRBV7-2, the J gene TRBJ2-2; D is unresolved. This CDR3 comprises 12 residues. Germline CDR1 is SGHTA and CDR2 is FQGNSA. Trimming stripped 4 bases from V and 4 bases from J, with 4 bases between. CDR3 DNA: TGTGCCAGCAGCTACAGCACCGGGGAGCTGTTTTTT. It translates to CASSYSTGELFF.

The chain recombines TRBV6-5 with TRBJ2-7; tentatively, D is TRBD2 (6 bases). The CDR3 totals 15 residues. The V and J ends lost 6 bases and 4 bases respectively, with 19 bases between them. Germline V lookup: CDR1 MNHEY, CDR2 SVGAGI. CDR3: CASRATGTLPYEQYF. The CDR3 coding sequence is TGTGCCAGCAGAGCGACCGGGACTCTCCCTTACGAGCAGTACTTC.

The chain couples TRBV7-9 to TRBJ2-7; 7 bases line up with TRBD1. CDR1 is SEHNR and CDR2 is FQNEAQ in the germline V gene (reference sequence). Germline trimming cut 5 bases from V and 4 bases from J; bases unmatched to any gene: 8. This CDR3 contains 14 residues. The CDR3 DNA reads TGTGCCAGCAGCCGTTGGACAGGCCGATACGAGCAGTACTTC. It encodes CASSRWTGRYEQYF.

The sample holds one count of this clone. The chain uses TRBV2 and TRBJ1-4; weak D call: TRBD1 (6 bases). This CDR3 is 16 amino acids long. Germline assignment: CDR1 SNHLY and CDR2 FYNNEI. The V end was cut by 3 bases, the J end by 0 bases, with 11 bases between. CDR3 sequence reads: CASSDIRTATNEKLFF. In DNA form, the CDR3 reads TGTGCCAGCAGTGACATCCGGACAGCAACTAATGAAAAACTGTTTTTT.

The V call is TRBV18, the J call TRBJ2-1; 8 nucleotides line up with TRBD2. With V trimmed by 2 bases and J by 7 bases, 7 bases remained unmatched. CDR3 length equals 15 residues. Germline V gene data show CDR1 as KGHSH and CDR2 as LQKENI. The DNA of the CDR3 is TGTGCCAGCTCACCAAATAGCGGGATTGGGAATGAGCAGTTCTTC. Translating gives CASSPNSGIGNEQFF.

The J gene is TRBJ1-5, the V gene TRBV7-2, with 10 bases aligning to TRBD1. Germline V gives CDR1 SGHTA, CDR2 FQGNSA. With 5 bases clipped from V and 6 bases from J, the junction kept 10 bases outside the gene matches. This CDR3 is 16 amino acids long. The CDR3 DNA reads as TGTGCCAGCAGCCTTAGGACAGGGGGGTCCAGTCAGCCCCAGCATTTT. This codes for CASSLRTGGSSQPQHF.

The gene calls are TRBV3-1 (or the pseudogene TRBV3-2) and TRBJ1-1; D gene uncertain. V was shortened by 0 bases and J by 7 bases, with 15 bases between the two germline ends. The CDR3 extends over 15 amino acids. The V gene's germline CDR1 is LGHDT and CDR2 YNNKEL (reference sequence). The DNA of the CDR3 is TGTGCCAGCAGCCAAGATCGGGTGAACATTAATGAAGCTTTCTTT. Its translation: CASSQDRVNINEAFF.

The rearrangement joins TRBV28 to TRBJ1-6, with D tentatively TRBD1 (5 bases). This CDR3 is built from 16 residues. Germline V gene data show CDR1 as MDHEN and CDR2 as SYDVKM. The germline V and J ends were trimmed by 3 bases and 7 bases, with 16 bases remaining between them. In DNA, the CDR3 is TGTGCCAGCAGTTTCTCGACGGGGGGTGGAAATTCACCCCTCCACTTT. As protein: CASSFSTGGGNSPLHF.

The chain is built from TRBV5-6 and TRBJ1-2; D gene uncertain. Trimming took 2 bases from V and 1 from J, leaving 15 bases between them. From germline, CDR1 is SGHDT and CDR2 YYEEEE. The CDR3 consists of 16 residues. The DNA of the CDR3 is TGTGCCAGCAGCTTACGGGGAGATCGGTATAACTATGGCTACACCTTC. Translating it yields CASSLRGDRYNYGYTF.

Written as DNA, the CDR3 is TGTGCCAGCAGTGGACAGGCCGCTTTGGGGAATTCACCCCTCCACTTT. Protein sequence: CASSGQAALGNSPLHF. The chain recombines TRBV6-1 with TRBJ1-6; perhaps TRBD1 as D (6 bases). CDR1 MNHNS and CDR2 SASEGT come from the germline V gene. V was shortened by 4 bases and J by 7 bases, with 17 bases between the two germline ends. This CDR3 is 16 amino acids long.

The chain carries TRBV2 and TRBJ2-3; 9 positions agree with TRBD2. Germline assignment: CDR1 SNHLY and CDR2 FYNNEI. Trimming at V came to 5 bases and at J to 6 bases, leaving 6 bases not matched to a gene. The CDR3 is 14 residues long. The CDR3 region is CASSKTSGLDTQYF. Here the CDR3 DNA reads TGTGCCAGCAGTAAAACTAGCGGGTTGGATACGCAGTATTTT.

The chain's CDR3 is CASSQGDRGEQYF. CDR3 sequence (DNA): TGTGCCAGCAGCCAAGGGGACAGGGGTGAGCAGTACTTC. This sequence joins TRBV3-1 (or the pseudogene TRBV3-2) and TRBJ2-7, with 10 bases lining up with TRBD1. The CDR3 has 13 amino acids. Germline values: CDR1 LGHDT, CDR2 YNNKEL (reference sequence). V shed 1 base, J shed 7 bases, and the junction held 1 base outside the gene matches.